Here is one T cell receptor (beta chain) with its context. The sample belongs to a study of metastatic and nonmetastatic thyroid tumors. Across the whole study: The study looked at repertoires side by side in blood and in tumor or nodule tissue from malignant and benign thyroid patients.

V lost 7 bases and J lost 4; bases outside the gene matches: 13. Germline V gene lookup returns CDR1 SGHAT and CDR2 FQNNGV. The CDR3 contains 17 residues. Patients had received no treatment of any kind before thyroid surgery. How the authors handled the data: The study built a papillary thyroid cancer distant-metastasis classifier from CDR3 differences across clinicopathological groups. TCRdb re-clonotyped the PCR reads via MiXCR. The V and J calls and clone size are TCRdb's, not the authors'. The profile shows 30,000 to 35,000 clones, approximately 16% of them singletons. The receptor's source is a female donor with papillary thyroid cancer or a benign thyroid nodule (not recorded which). Some clones in this sample may be carry-over from other donors' samples. The rearrangement uses TRBV11-2 and TRBJ2-3; 11 bases agree with TRBD1. Sequencing was carried out using blood. DNA of the CDR3: TGTGCCAGCACCCTCTTTCCAGCGGGACAGGGGGCAGATACGCAGTATTTT. Protein product: CASTLFPAGQGADTQYF.